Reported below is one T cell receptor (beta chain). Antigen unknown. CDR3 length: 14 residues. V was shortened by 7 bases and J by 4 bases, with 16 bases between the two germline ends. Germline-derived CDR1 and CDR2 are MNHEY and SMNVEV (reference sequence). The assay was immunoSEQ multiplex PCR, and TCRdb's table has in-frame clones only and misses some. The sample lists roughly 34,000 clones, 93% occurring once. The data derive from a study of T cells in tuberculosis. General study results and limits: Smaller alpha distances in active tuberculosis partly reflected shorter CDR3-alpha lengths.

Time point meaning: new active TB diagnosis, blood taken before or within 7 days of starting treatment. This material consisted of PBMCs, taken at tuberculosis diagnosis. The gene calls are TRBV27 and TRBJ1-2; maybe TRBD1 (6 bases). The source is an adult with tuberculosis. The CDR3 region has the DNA TGTGCCAGCACCCCGGGGGGGGGCGCCTATGGCTACACCTTC. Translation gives CASTPGGGAYGYTF.